This paragraph reports one TCR beta chain. These data originate in a study of blood T cells in healthy people across ages. The authors ran a second PCR of roughly 6 to 12 cycles using a sample-barcoded 5' primer and a J-beta primer mix. TCRdb itself ran the 5' RACE reads through MiXCR, one entry per CDR3 protein. In the table there are 750,000 to 1,000,000 distinct CDR3 sequences, almost 30% of which are singletons. Trimming shortened V by 0 bases and J by 1 base, and 9 bases separated the two germline ends. Germline CDR1 reads LNHNV; CDR2 reads YYDKDF (reference sequence). CDR3 length equals 15 residues. The sample was also linked to a second study, of T cells of mothers and their children. From that report: Healthy Caucasian mothers, a few in number, and their six children were the donors. The output of TCR recombination is shaped by thymic selection similarly in related and unrelated pairs. Slightly higher but non-significant overlap marked related mother-child pairs versus unrelated pairs.

The source of this sequence is a woman aged 35 to 49 in good health. Material: blood. This chain links TRBV15 with TRBJ1-2; D possibly corresponds to TRBD1 (5 bases). The CDR3 region is CATSRDRQGNYGYTF. The CDR3 nucleotides are TGTGCCACCAGCAGAGATCGGCAGGGTAACTATGGCTACACCTTC.